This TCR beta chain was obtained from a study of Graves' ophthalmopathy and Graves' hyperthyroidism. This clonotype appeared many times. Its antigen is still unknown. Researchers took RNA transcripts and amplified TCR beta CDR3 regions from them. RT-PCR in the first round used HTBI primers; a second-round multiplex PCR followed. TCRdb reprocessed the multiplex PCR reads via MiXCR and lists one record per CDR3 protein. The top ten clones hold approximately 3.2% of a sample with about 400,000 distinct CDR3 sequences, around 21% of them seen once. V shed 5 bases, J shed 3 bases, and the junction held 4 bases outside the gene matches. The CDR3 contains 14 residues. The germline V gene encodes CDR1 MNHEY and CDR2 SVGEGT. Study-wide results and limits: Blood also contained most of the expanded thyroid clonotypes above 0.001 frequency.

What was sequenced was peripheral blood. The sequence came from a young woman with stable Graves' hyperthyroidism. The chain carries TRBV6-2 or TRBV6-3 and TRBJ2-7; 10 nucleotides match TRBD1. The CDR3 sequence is CASSRGQGGYEQYF. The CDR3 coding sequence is TGTGCCAGCAGTCGCGGACAGGGGGGCTACGAGCAGTACTTC.